This TCR beta chain was profiled in a study of T cell changes during pregnancy in multiple sclerosis. Only in-frame clones appear in the TCRdb table, and some are missing; sequencing was by immunoSEQ multiplex PCR. The sample includes some 100,000 clones, approximately 94% seen only once; the top ten take approximately 1%. This TCR came from a female donor with multiple sclerosis, enrolled in a pregnancy study. Sequencing used peripheral blood, obtained before pregnancy.

The CDR3 spells CASSSSSGSYVSYEQYF. The DNA for the CDR3 is TGTGCCAGTAGTTCCTCTAGCGGGAGCTACGTCTCCTACGAGCAGTACTTC. The chain has TRBV19 and TRBJ2-7; 10 bases align to TRBD2. Germline CDR1 reads LNHDA; CDR2 reads SQIVND (reference sequence). V shed 5 bases, J shed 0 bases, and the junction held 10 bases outside the gene matches. The CDR3 has 17 residues.